Below, 2 T cell receptor beta chains from the same sample are listed, as sequenced in a study of a mutant IDH1 vaccine in newly diagnosed glioma. Indicated time point: week 11, during vaccination. Vaccination comprised doses that each held 300 ug of mutant IDH1 20-mer peptide, plus topical imiquimod. Measured with immunoSEQ multiplex PCR; TCRdb has only the in-frame clones, and not every one. Of about 21,000 clones listed, under 90% are singletons. These receptors' antigens are unknown. The material sequenced was PBMCs, taken from a glioma patient whose treatment included an IDH1 peptide vaccine. These receptor sequences come from a woman aged 40 to 49 with glioma.

The chain couples TRBV6-6 to TRBJ1-1; possible D gene TRBD1, 5 bases. Trimming removed 5 bases at V and 5 bases at J, with 18 bases between. Looked up from germline, CDR1 is MNHNY and CDR2 is SVGAGI (reference sequence). The CDR3 loop spans 15 amino acids. Here the CDR3 reads CASSHTDVAGTEAFF. Here the CDR3 DNA reads TGTGCCAGCAGTCACACCGACGTTGCAGGGACTGAAGCTTTCTTT.

Here the CDR3 DNA reads TGTGCCAGCACCACCCCACATGGTTACGAGCAGTACTTC. Translating gives CASTTPHGYEQYF. The chain recombines TRBV6-5 with TRBJ2-7; no definite D call. With 7 bases removed from V and 4 bases from J, the gap between germline ends came to 14 bases. The CDR3 totals 13 residues. Germline V gene lookup returns CDR1 MNHEY and CDR2 SVGAGI.